This TCR beta chain was retrieved from a study of cytomegalovirus exposure and HLA in healthy donors. CDR3 size: 13 residues. Looked up from germline, CDR1 is MNHNS and CDR2 is SASEGT. V was cut by 6 bases and J by 4 bases, with 13 bases left in between. Amplification used 60 Vbeta primers and 13 Jbeta primers. Method: immunoSEQ multiplex PCR; TCRdb's copy keeps in-frame clones and lacks some. The repertoire holds roughly 190,000 clones, with around 84% as singletons. This clonotype was sampled from a man between 40 and 49 years old in good health and CMV-seropositive. Sequencing input: PBMCs. This chain joins TRBV6-1 and TRBJ2-7, with D maybe TRBD2 (6 bases). CDR3 protein: CASRGLLPYEQYF. CDR3 nucleotide sequence: TGTGCCAGCAGGGGACTTCTACCGTACGAGCAGTACTTC.